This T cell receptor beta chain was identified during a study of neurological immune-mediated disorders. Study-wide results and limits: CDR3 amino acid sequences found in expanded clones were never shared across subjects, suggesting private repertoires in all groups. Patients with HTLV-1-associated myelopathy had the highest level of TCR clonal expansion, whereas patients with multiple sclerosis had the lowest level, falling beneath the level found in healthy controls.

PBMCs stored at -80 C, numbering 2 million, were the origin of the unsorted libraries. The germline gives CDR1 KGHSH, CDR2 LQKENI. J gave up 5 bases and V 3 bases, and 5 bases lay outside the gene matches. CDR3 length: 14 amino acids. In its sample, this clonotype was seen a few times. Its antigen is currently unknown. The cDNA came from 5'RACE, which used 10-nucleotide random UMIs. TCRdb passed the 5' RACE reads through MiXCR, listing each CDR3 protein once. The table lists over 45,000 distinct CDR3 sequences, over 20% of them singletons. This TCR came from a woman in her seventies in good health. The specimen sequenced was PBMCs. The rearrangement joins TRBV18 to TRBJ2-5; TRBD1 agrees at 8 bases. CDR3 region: CASSPQGAVETQYF. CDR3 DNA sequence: TGTGCCAGCTCACCGCAGGGGGCCGTGGAGACCCAGTACTTC.